What follows are 19 T cell receptor beta chains derived from one specimen sequenced in a study of blood T cells in healthy people across ages. A J-beta primer mix and a sample-barcoded 5' primer were used in a second PCR of about 7 to 11 cycles. TCRdb redid the calling of the 5' RACE reads with MiXCR, one entry per CDR3 protein. The sample has 1,500,000 or so distinct CDR3 sequences, roughly two fifths seen once; the top ten hold under 5%. The specimen sequenced was blood. The receptors were sampled from a woman under 30 in good health.

This clonotype was picked up a small number of times. The V call is TRBV7-3, the J call TRBJ2-1; D may be TRBD2 (6 bases). V was cut by 4 bases and J by 0 bases, with 16 bases left in between. CDR1 and CDR2 (germline): SGHTA, FQGTGA. This CDR3 has 17 amino acids. DNA for the CDR3: TGTGCCAGCAGCTCAAGAGTACTAGCCCACTCCTACAATGAGCAGTTCTTC. Residues: CASSSRVLAHSYNEQFF.

This chain links TRBV20-1 with TRBJ2-7; D unclear. The V gene lost 2 bases and the J gene lost 2 bases, with 7 bases spanning the gap. This CDR3 has 12 amino acids. Germline V gene sequence: CDR1 DFQATT, CDR2 SNEGSKA (reference sequence). The CDR3 here is CSARLDAYEQYF. Here the CDR3 DNA reads TGCAGTGCTAGACTAGATGCCTACGAGCAGTACTTC.

The chain links TRBV20-1 to TRBJ1-2; 8 bases are a match to TRBD1. This CDR3 spans 13 amino acids. CDR1 is DFQATT and CDR2 is SNEGSKA in the germline V gene (reference sequence). J gave up 8 bases and V 4 bases, and 9 bases lay outside the gene matches. This CDR3 is CSAISDRGRGYTF. The DNA of the CDR3 is TGCAGTGCTATTTCCGACAGGGGAAGAGGCTACACCTTC.

This clonotype was counted only a few times. The V and J genes are TRBV30 and TRBJ1-2, with D unclear. CDR3 length: 15 residues. Trimming removed 2 bases at V and 2 bases at J, with 15 bases between. Germline V gene data show CDR1 as GTSNPN and CDR2 as SVGIG (reference sequence). The CDR3 bases are TGTGCCTGGAGTAAAGGTGACCGTCGAAACTATGGCTACACCTTC. It yields the protein CAWSKGDRRNYGYTF.

This clonotype has more than one count but fewer than ten. The chain has TRBV5-1 and TRBJ2-3; D remains ambiguous. CDR1 and CDR2 from the germline V gene are SGHRS and YFSETQ. Trimming left V 4 bases short and J 6 bases short, with 9 bases between. This CDR3 has 12 amino acids. As DNA, the CDR3 is TGCGCCAGCAGCGAGACCAGTGATACGCAGTATTTT. Its translation: CASSETSDTQYF.

The chain is built from TRBV9 and TRBJ2-1; possible D gene TRBD2, 7 bases. Germline loops: CDR1 SGDLS, CDR2 YYNGEE. CDR3 length: 19 amino acids. V was trimmed by 1 base and J by 5 bases, leaving 25 bases between them. In DNA, the CDR3 is TGTGCCAGCAGCGTACCTTCCCGGGGCGGGGGCTTGCAAGACAATGAGCAGTTCTTC. This codes for CASSVPSRGGGLQDNEQFF.

This sequence joins TRBV5-6 and TRBJ2-1; D is uncertain. With the DNA end fitting TRBJ2-7 better, the J assignment may be wrong. CDR1 and CDR2 (germline): SGHDT, YYEEEE. The CDR3 spans 15 residues. In nucleotides, the CDR3 is TGTGCCAGCAGCTTGGGGGGAACGGCTTACAATGAGCAGTACTTC. It encodes CASSLGGTAYNEQYF.

A single count supports this clonotype. The chain joins TRBV14 to TRBJ2-7; tentative D call: TRBD1 (5 bases). Trimming left V 5 bases short and J 4 bases short, with 15 bases between. This CDR3 spans 14 amino acids. The germline CDR1 and CDR2 sequences are SGHDN and FVKESK. CDR3 DNA sequence: TGTGCCAGCAGCGGTCAGGGTTATGGGTACGAGCAGTACTTC. Its translation: CASSGQGYGYEQYF.

The V and J genes are TRBV20-1 and TRBJ2-3; 7 bases align to TRBD2. The V and J ends lost 0 bases and 1 base, in that order; junction bases with no gene match: 10. This CDR3 comprises 17 residues. Germline-derived CDR1 and CDR2 are DFQATT and SNEGSKA (reference sequence). The CDR3 reads CSARDPWGGSGTDTQYF. The CDR3 coding sequence is TGCAGTGCTAGAGACCCCTGGGGGGGGTCTGGCACAGATACGCAGTATTTT.

The genes are TRBV7-2 and TRBJ1-5; the D gene is possibly TRBD1 (5 bases). The CDR3 sequence is 16 residues long. Trimming stripped 5 bases from V and 4 bases from J, with 18 bases between. Germline V gene sequence: CDR1 SGHTA, CDR2 FQGNSA. The CDR3 loop reads CASSATPGRRNQPQHF. The CDR3 DNA is TGTGCCAGCAGCGCCACGCCGGGGCGGAGAAATCAGCCCCAGCATTTT.

CDR3 sequence: CSARDRDRGFTEAFF. CDR3 DNA sequence: TGCAGTGCTAGGGACCGGGACAGGGGGTTTACTGAAGCTTTCTTT. The chain is built from TRBV20-1 and TRBJ1-1; the match to TRBD1 covers 11 bases. Germline CDR1 DFQATT, CDR2 SNEGSKA (reference sequence). The CDR3 sequence is 15 residues long. The J segment lost 5 bases and the V segment lost 3 bases, leaving 8 bases of the junction unmatched.

There are a few counts of this clonotype. The V call is TRBV7-9, the J call TRBJ1-1, with 7 nucleotides matching TRBD1. V lost 5 bases and J lost 6; bases outside the gene matches: 9. The CDR3 contains 14 residues. Germline V gene lookup returns CDR1 SEHNR and CDR2 FQNEAQ (reference sequence). The CDR3 DNA sequence: TGTGCCAGCAGCCTAGGGGGCGCGGGCGCTGAAGCTTTCTTT. It specifies CASSLGGAGAEAFF.

This clonotype was seen a few times. The V call is TRBV20-1, the J call TRBJ1-2; D is unclear. The V gene's germline CDR1 is DFQATT and CDR2 SNEGSKA (reference sequence). The ends were cut back, 6 bases at V and 7 bases at J, with 21 bases in the middle. This CDR3 is built from 14 residues. CDR3 in amino acids: CSALATGGNGGYTF. In nucleotides, the CDR3 is TGCAGTGCCCTGGCTACGGGAGGGAATGGTGGCTACACCTTC.

The J gene is TRBJ2-5, the V gene TRBV29-1; D is perhaps TRBD2 (5 bases). The CDR3 has 14 amino acids. Trimming shortened V by 7 bases and J by 5 bases, and 20 bases separated the two germline ends. Germline V CDR1 and CDR2: SQVTM, ANQGSEA. The CDR3 spells CSAPGRTKRETQYF. The CDR3 DNA reads TGCAGCGCCCCCGGGCGCACTAAGCGGGAGACCCAGTACTTC.

The chain combines TRBV12-3 or TRBV12-4 with TRBJ2-1, with D possibly being TRBD1 or TRBD2 (5 bases each). This CDR3 has 15 residues. V gave up 4 bases and J gave up 6 bases, with 16 bases separating them. CDR3 loop: CASSSTGLTSNEQFF. The CDR3 nucleotides are TGTGCCAGCAGTTCAACGGGGCTAACTAGCAATGAGCAGTTCTTC.

This rearrangement joins TRBV7-2 to TRBJ1-5; TRBD1 matches 8 bases. Germline loops: CDR1 SGHTA, CDR2 FQGNSA. The CDR3 extends over 16 amino acids. Germline trimming cut 5 bases from V and 0 bases from J; bases unmatched to any gene: 6. This chain's CDR3 is CASSQTGAYSNQPQHF. The CDR3 region has the DNA TGTGCCAGCAGCCAGACAGGGGCTTATAGCAATCAGCCCCAGCATTTT.

The chain combines TRBV10-3 with TRBJ2-4, with a weak D call TRBD2 (5 bases). CDR1 ENHRY and CDR2 SYGVKD come from the germline V gene. This CDR3 spans 15 amino acids. The V and J ends lost 4 bases and 13 bases respectively, with 23 bases between them. CDR3 sequence (DNA): TGTGCCATCAGTGGCCCGGTCCTCAACACTGGGGAGCAGTACTTC. This gives the protein CAISGPVLNTGEQYF.

This clonotype has ten or more counts. This chain uses TRBV11-2 with TRBJ2-1; weak D call: TRBD1 (5 bases). Germline loops: CDR1 SGHAT, CDR2 FQNNGV. The length of the CDR3 is 13 residues. V was clipped by 5 bases and J by 6 bases, with 11 bases between them. The CDR3 region is CASSLGLPNEQFF. DNA of the CDR3: TGTGCCAGCAGCCTGGGGCTACCCAATGAGCAGTTCTTC.

This clonotype has just a few counts. This rearrangement joins TRBV6-2 or TRBV6-3 to TRBJ2-1, with 7 bases lining up with TRBD2. Germline V lookup: CDR1 MNHEY, CDR2 SVGEGT. Trimming took 0 bases from V and 7 from J; bases not matched to a gene: 3. The length of the CDR3 is 14 residues. CDR3 loop: CASSYSGGGNEQFF. CDR3 in DNA: TGTGCCAGCAGTTACTCGGGGGGAGGGAATGAGCAGTTCTTC.